This TCR beta chain originates from a study of blood T cell repertoires in COVID-19. Study in general: Specimens from acute and convalescent COVID-19 originated in the United States, Italy and Spain. Sample material is recorded as cDNA or gDNA derived from T cells, B-cell-depleted T cells, or PBMCs.

Seattle's cohort entered during active infection and was followed longitudinally. Authors' methods: Reference gene primer amplification gave nucleated cell count estimates. Sequencing used immunoSEQ multiplex PCR; TCRdb keeps in-frame clones, though not all of them. V, J and clone size are taken as reported in that table, and D and trimming were inferred from the DNA itself. The table lists around 180,000 clones, roughly 76% of them singletons. The CDR3 contains 16 residues. The V end lost 0 bases, the J end lost 2 bases, and 11 bases lay between the germline ends. Germline V CDR1 and CDR2: KGHDR, SFDVKD.

The sequenced material came from peripheral blood. This chain joins TRBV24-1 and TRBJ2-3; D is ambiguous. The TCR was taken from a woman aged 80 or over with COVID-19, enrolled during active disease. The CDR3 coding sequence is TGTGCCACCAGTGATTTGGGCAGTTACGCCACAGATACGCAGTATTTT. Amino acids: CATSDLGSYATDTQYF.